Shown below are 15 T cell receptor beta chains from a single sample sequenced in a study of identifying expanded T cells in peripheral blood (dated by TCRdb to the late 2010s). The method behind the library was the immunoSEQ multiplex PCR assay. The table comes from immuneACCESS by way of TCRdb, which keeps in-frame sequences with V and J called. Part of the clones is missing from these tables; in studies checked, under half for an unresolved V gene and the rest for unknown reasons. In this sample the table shows approximately 81,000 clones, roughly 89% of which occur a single time. The ten largest clones take up around a fifth of the sample. The sample taken for sequencing was blood. The source of these receptors is a person between 18 and 70 years old in good health.

The V gene is TRBV18, the J gene TRBJ1-4, with TRBD1 identical over 9 bases. The CDR3 loop spans 16 amino acids. Trimming at V came to 3 bases and at J to 5 bases, leaving 7 bases not matched to a gene. The germline CDR1 and CDR2 sequences are KGHSH and LQKENI. The CDR3 DNA sequence: TGTGCCAGCTCACCTCGTGTTGGGACAGGGAATGAAAAACTGTTTTTT. Protein product: CASSPRVGTGNEKLFF. The complete variable domain, with remaining parts taken from reference TRBV18 and TRBJ1-4, reads NAGVMQNPRHLVRRRGQEARLRCSPMKGHSHVYWYRQLPEEGLKFMVYLQKENIIDESGMPKERFSAEFPKEGPSILRIQQVVRGDSAAYFCASSPRVGTGNEKLFFGSGTQLSVL.

J is TRBJ1-1 and V is TRBV28, with 12 bases fitting TRBD1. J gave up 11 bases and V 5 bases, and 9 bases lay outside the gene matches. CDR3 length: 14 residues. From germline, CDR1 is MDHEN and CDR2 SYDVKM. CDR3 nucleotides: TGTGCCAGCAGTGGGACAGGGGGCGGGGGAAGGGCTTTCTTT. It codes for CASSGTGGGGRAFF.

This clone was counted once. The chain employs TRBV5-1 and TRBJ2-3; D ambiguous. CDR3 length: 16 amino acids. The germline CDR1 and CDR2 sequences are SGHRS and YFSETQ. Trimming pared 3 bases from V and 4 bases from J, leaving 18 bases between. Written as DNA, the CDR3 is TGCGCCAGCAGCTCCTGGTCAGCCCTAATAGCAGATACGCAGTATTTT. This translates into CASSSWSALIADTQYF. Full variable domain (rest looked up from reference TRBV5-1 and TRBJ2-3): KAGVTQTPRYLIKTRGQQVTLSCSPISGHRSVSWYQQTPGQGLQFLFEYFSETQRNKGNFPGRFSGRQFSNSRSEMNVSTLELGDSALYLCASSSWSALIADTQYFGPGTRLTVL.

V usage is TRBV10-3 and J usage is TRBJ2-2, with 8 nucleotides matching TRBD1. This CDR3 has 16 residues. Trimming removed 2 bases from V and 3 bases from J; junction bases left unmatched: 5. Germline values: CDR1 ENHRY, CDR2 SYGVKD. The CDR3 is CAISEGQGRDTGELFF. In nucleotides, the CDR3 is TGTGCCATCAGTGAGGGACAGGGCAGGGACACCGGGGAGCTGTTTTTT.

This clone was seen once. This chain links TRBV19 with TRBJ2-1; the match to TRBD2 covers 7 bases. Germline loops: CDR1 LNHDA, CDR2 SQIVND (reference sequence). V lost 8 bases to trimming and J lost 5 bases; unmatched junction nucleotides: 9. CDR3 length: 14 amino acids. CDR3 bases: TGTGCCAGTCACTTGGGGGGGAATAACAATGAGCAGTTCTTC. Translating it yields CASHLGGNNNEQFF.

The chain joins TRBV9 to TRBJ2-5; a weak D match, TRBD2 (6 bases). The CDR3 has 14 amino acids. The germline V gene encodes CDR1 SGDLS and CDR2 YYNGEE. V was clipped by 3 bases and J by 1 base, with 10 bases between them. CDR3 sequence (DNA): TGTGCCAGCAGCGCCGGGACTGTCCAAGAGACCCAGTACTTC. It translates to CASSAGTVQETQYF.

This chain links TRBV4-3 with TRBJ2-3; D perhaps matches TRBD1 (5 bases). CDR3 size: 15 residues. The germline gives CDR1 LGHNA, CDR2 YSLEER. The V gene lost 0 bases and the J gene lost 6 bases, with 13 bases spanning the gap. The CDR3 spells CASSQDGSNRDTQYF. In DNA, the CDR3 is TGCGCCAGCAGCCAAGATGGGTCGAACAGGGATACGCAGTATTTT.

The CDR3 here is CASSQQGLGAAEQFF. CDR3 coding DNA: TGTGCCAGCAGCCAGCAGGGCCTAGGAGCGGCCGAGCAGTTCTTC. The rearrangement links TRBV7-2 to TRBJ2-1; D tentatively reads TRBD1 or TRBD2 (5 bases each). The germline V and J ends were trimmed by 5 bases and 10 bases, with 21 bases remaining between them. The germline gives CDR1 SGHTA, CDR2 FQGNSA. This CDR3 is 15 amino acids long. The full variable domain, with the rest looked up from reference TRBV7-2 and TRBJ2-1, is GAGVSQSPSNKVTEKGKDVELRCDPISGHTALYWYRQSLGQGLEFLIYFQGNSAPDKSGLPSDRFSAERTGGSVSTLTIQRTQQEDSAVYLCASSQQGLGAAEQFFGPGTRLTVL.

This chain links TRBV25-1 with TRBJ2-1; D not certain. V shed 6 bases and J shed 8 bases, with 14 bases lying between them. The CDR3 contains 13 residues. Germline V lookup: CDR1 MGHDK, CDR2 SYGVNS. In DNA, the CDR3 is TGTGCCAGCAGACCCTTTGTTACCGATGAGCAGTTCTTC. Translation: CASRPFVTDEQFF.

The rearrangement joins TRBV13 to TRBJ2-7; TRBD2 aligns across 13 bases. The germline V gene has CDR1 PRHDT and CDR2 FYEKMQ (reference sequence). V dropped 5 bases and J dropped 9; count of bases not matched to a gene: 10. The CDR3 contains 15 residues. The DNA for the CDR3 is TGTGCCAGCAGCCGGCGGACTAGCGGGAGTTTTGTGCAGTACTTC. As protein: CASSRRTSGSFVQYF.

The chain has TRBV30 and TRBJ1-2; no definite D call. Deletions cut 2 bases from V and 3 bases from J, with 7 bases between. The CDR3 runs 12 residues. Germline CDR1 reads GTSNPN; CDR2 reads SVGIG (reference sequence). The CDR3 loop is CAWSSGDYGYTF. The CDR3, as DNA: TGTGCCTGGAGTTCGGGAGACTATGGCTACACCTTC.

V and J are TRBV7-6 and TRBJ2-7, with D perhaps given as TRBD1 or TRBD2 (6 bases each). The CDR3 is made up of 14 amino acids. Trimming shortened V by 0 bases and J by 9 bases, and 15 bases separated the two germline ends. Germline CDR1 and CDR2: SGHVS and FNYEAQ. The CDR3 nucleotides are TGTGCCAGCAGCTTAGCCTGGCAGGGGCGGGGGCAGTACTTC. As protein: CASSLAWQGRGQYF.

The chain recombines TRBV5-6 with TRBJ2-7, with 9 nucleotides matching TRBD2. There are 16 residues in the CDR3. Trimming removed 1 base from V and 5 bases from J; junction bases left unmatched: 10. CDR1 is SGHDT, CDR2 YYEEEE, per germline. CDR3 amino acids: CASSLRREGHPDEQYF. CDR3 DNA: TGTGCCAGCAGCTTGCGGCGGGAGGGCCATCCAGACGAGCAGTACTTC.

The V call is TRBV27, the J call TRBJ2-1, with TRBD2 identical over 8 bases. The CDR3 totals 15 residues. Trimming at V came to 5 bases and at J to 7 bases, leaving 10 bases not matched to a gene. Per germline, CDR1 MNHEY and CDR2 SMNVEV (reference sequence). CDR3 sequence (DNA): TGTGCCAGCAGTACTCAGCGGGAGTCAGTGAATGAGCAGTTCTTC. Its translation is CASSTQRESVNEQFF.

The V and J genes are TRBV18 and TRBJ2-5; 12 positions agree with TRBD2. Germline CDR1 KGHSH, CDR2 LQKENI. The V gene end was trimmed by 1 base and the J gene end by 4 bases; junction bases not matched to a gene: 7. This CDR3 is built from 17 residues. The CDR3, as DNA: TGTGCCAGCTCACCACAGCCACCGGGACTAGCGGGAGAGACCCAGTACTTC. Translation: CASSPQPPGLAGETQYF.